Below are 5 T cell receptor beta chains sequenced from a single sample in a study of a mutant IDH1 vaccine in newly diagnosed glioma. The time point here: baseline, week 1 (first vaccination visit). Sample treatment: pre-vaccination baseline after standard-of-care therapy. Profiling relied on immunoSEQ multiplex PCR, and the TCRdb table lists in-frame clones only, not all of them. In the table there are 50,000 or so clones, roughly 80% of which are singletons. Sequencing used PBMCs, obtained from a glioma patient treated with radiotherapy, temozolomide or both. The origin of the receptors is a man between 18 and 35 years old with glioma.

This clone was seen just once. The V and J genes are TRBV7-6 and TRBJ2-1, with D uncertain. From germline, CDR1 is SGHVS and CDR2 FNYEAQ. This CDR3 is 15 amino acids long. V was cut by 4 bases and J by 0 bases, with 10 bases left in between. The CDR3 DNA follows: TGTGCCAGCAGCTCTCTAAGGGACTCCTACAATGAGCAGTTCTTC. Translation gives CASSSLRDSYNEQFF.

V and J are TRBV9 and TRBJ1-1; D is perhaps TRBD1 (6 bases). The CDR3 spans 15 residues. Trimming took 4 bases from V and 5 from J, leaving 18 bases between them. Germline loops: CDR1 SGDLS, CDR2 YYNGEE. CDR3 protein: CASSPNTGTGTEAFF. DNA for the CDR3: TGTGCCAGCAGCCCCAACACAGGGACCGGGACTGAAGCTTTCTTT.

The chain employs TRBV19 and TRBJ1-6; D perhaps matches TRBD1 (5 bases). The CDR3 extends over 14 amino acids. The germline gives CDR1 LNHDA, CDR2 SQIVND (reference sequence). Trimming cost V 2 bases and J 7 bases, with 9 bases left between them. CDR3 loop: CASSISGINSPLHF. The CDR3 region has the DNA TGTGCCAGTAGTATATCAGGGATCAATTCACCCCTCCACTTT.

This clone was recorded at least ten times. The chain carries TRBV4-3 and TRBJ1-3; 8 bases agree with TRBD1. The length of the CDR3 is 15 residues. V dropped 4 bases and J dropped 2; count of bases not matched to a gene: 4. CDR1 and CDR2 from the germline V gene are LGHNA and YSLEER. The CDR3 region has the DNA TGCGCCAGCAGCCCCGACAGGGGCACTGGAAACACCATATATTTT. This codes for CASSPDRGTGNTIYF.

CDR3 sequence: CASSRDRDPNQPQHF. CDR3 bases: TGTGCCAGCAGTCGGGACAGGGATCCCAATCAGCCCCAGCATTTT. This chain joins TRBV11-2 and TRBJ1-5, with 9 nucleotides matching TRBD1. This CDR3 comprises 15 residues. CDR1 is SGHAT and CDR2 is FQNNGV in the germline V gene. The V gene end was trimmed by 6 bases and the J gene end by 3 bases; junction bases not matched to a gene: 6.